This record covers a single TCR beta chain. The data derive from a study of CD8 T cells in Susac syndrome. Healthy donors, matched for age and sex, constituted the control group. Germline V gene sequence: CDR1 LGHNA, CDR2 YNFKEQ. V lost 1 base to trimming and J lost 6 bases, with 15 bases between them. The CDR3 loop spans 16 amino acids. After extraction with the RNeasy kit, 0.5 to 1 ug of the RNA was reverse transcribed using random hexamers. TCRdb independently ran MiXCR on the immunoSEQ multiplex PCR reads; one entry per CDR3 protein. The data hold about 160,000 distinct CDR3 sequences, with around 93% observed a single time.

This rearrangement joins TRBV4-2 to TRBJ2-2; D gene unclear. The sequencing input was CD4+ T cells from PBMCs. The TCR sequence derives from a human donor in good health. The DNA for the CDR3 is TGTGCCAGCAGCCAAGTGGGGTCAATTGGGGCCGGGGAGCTGTTTTTT. Translated, it gives CASSQVGSIGAGELFF.